The rows below give T cell receptor beta chains drawn from one sample of a study of Ad26.COV2.S vaccination and SARS-CoV-2 variants. Measured with immunoSEQ multiplex PCR; TCRdb has only the in-frame clones, and not every one. The sample comprises over 400,000 clones, around 92% of which are singletons, and 1.5% to 2% rests with the top ten. Specimen: peripheral blood, collected in a trial of Ad26.COV2.S vaccine versus placebo. The receptors were sampled from a person between 18 and 59 years old who received the Ad26.COV2.S COVID-19 vaccine or a placebo. Both conserved end residues are part of each CDR3. A D gene is named only where the DNA matches it firmly. For some rows the clone size is stated as once, few or many, or as a class when expanded; others skip it.

V	size	J	D	CDR3	DNA
TRBV4-3	once	TRBJ2-5	-	CASSQVGVGQETQYF	TGCGCCAGCAGCCAAGTGGGAGTGGGCCAAGAGACCCAGTACTTC
TRBV15	-	TRBJ1-2	TRBD1	CATRDRGGGYGYTF	TGTGCCACCAGGGACAGGGGAGGGGGCTATGGCTACACCTTC
TRBV6-5	-	TRBJ2-7	TRBD1	CASSYRIGDSSYEQYF	TGTGCCAGCAGTTACCGGATCGGGGACAGCTCCTACGAGCAGTACTTC
TRBV7-8	-	TRBJ2-3	-	CASSLGPPAGTDTQYF	TGTGCCAGCAGCTTAGGACCTCCTGCTGGCACAGATACGCAGTATTTT
TRBV9	-	TRBJ2-1	-	CASSTGPDNEQFF	TGTGCCAGCAGCACCGGCCCGGATAATGAGCAGTTCTTC
TRBV19	-	TRBJ2-1	-	CASSIHSTGRNEQFF	TGTGCCAGTAGTATCCACTCGACAGGGAGGAATGAGCAGTTCTTC
TRBV21-1	-	TRBJ2-7	-	CARQPAGQKSYEQYF	TGTGCCAGACAGCCGGCCGGGCAGAAGTCCTACGAGCAGTACTTC
TRBV7-2	-	TRBJ2-7	TRBD2	CASQRGGTYEQYF	TGTGCCAGCCAGCGGGGGGGCACCTACGAGCAGTACTTC
TRBV9	-	TRBJ2-1	TRBD2	CASSVAPRGGGEQFF	TGTGCCAGCAGCGTAGCTCCGCGGGGGGGCGGTGAGCAGTTCTTC
TRBV30	-	TRBJ2-3	-	CARSTRTDTQYF	TGTGCTCGGAGCACGCGCACAGATACGCAGTATTTT
TRBV18	-	TRBJ2-7	-	CASSPPGPDSYEQYF	TGTGCCAGCTCACCACCAGGCCCGGACTCCTACGAGCAGTACTTC
TRBV24-1	-	TRBJ2-1	TRBD2	CATSDTTSGGAWDEQFF	TGTGCCACCAGTGATACGACTAGCGGGGGGGCCTGGGATGAGCAGTTCTTC
TRBV18	once	TRBJ1-3	TRBD1	CASSISDRGRSGNTIYF	TGTGCCAGCTCAATCTCGGACAGGGGGCGGTCTGGAAACACCATATATTTT
TRBV28	-	TRBJ1-5	-	CASSLTGQVSNQPQHF	TGTGCCAGCAGTTTAACCGGCCAGGTTAGCAATCAGCCCCAGCATTTT
TRBV6-2/TRBV6-3	-	TRBJ2-3	-	CASSYSSTDTQYF	TGTGCCAGCAGTTACTCTAGCACAGATACGCAGTATTTT
TRBV29-1	-	TRBJ2-1	TRBD1	CSVEEDLAGGYNEQFF	TGCAGCGTTGAAGAGGATTTGGCAGGGGGCTACAATGAGCAGTTCTTC
TRBV5-4	-	TRBJ1-1	-	CASSLSGTEAFF	TGTGCCAGCAGCTTGTCAGGGACTGAAGCTTTCTTT
TRBV6-4	-	TRBJ2-3	-	CASSAGPSTDTQYF	TGTGCCAGCAGTGCGGGGCCCAGCACAGATACGCAGTATTTT
TRBV5-4	-	TRBJ1-6	-	CASSHGRVGGDSPLHF	TGTGCCAGCAGCCATGGACGGGTCGGAGGTGATTCACCCCTCCACTTT
TRBV5-8	-	TRBJ1-2	TRBD1	CASSPRTGYYGYTF	TGTGCCAGCAGCCCTAGGACAGGATACTATGGCTACACCTTC
TRBV29-1	few	TRBJ2-3	-	CSVVAGVLAVSTDTQYF	TGCAGCGTTGTCGCCGGCGTATTGGCTGTATCCACAGATACGCAGTATTTT
TRBV11-3	-	TRBJ2-5	-	CASSRTGQSQETQYF	TGTGCCAGCAGCCGAACTGGACAGAGCCAAGAGACCCAGTACTTC
TRBV19	-	TRBJ1-2	-	CASSPGLSPSNYGYTF	TGTGCCAGTAGTCCGGGACTCTCCCCCTCTAACTATGGCTACACCTTC
TRBV27	-	TRBJ2-1	TRBD1	CASSVNRGNEQFF	TGTGCCAGCAGTGTAAACAGGGGCAATGAGCAGTTCTTC